These 27 T cell receptor beta chains came from one sample sequenced in a study of CD8 T cells in ankylosing spondylitis (dated by TCRdb to the late 2010s). Receptor libraries were prepared by 5' RACE. The instrument given in TCRdb is Illumina HiSeq 2500. TCRdb redid the processing of the public reads, applying fastp at Q25 and MiXCR, and retained in-frame beta chains. Rows are unified per CDR3 protein, each entry keeping the most common DNA and genes. The sample includes roughly 250,000 distinct CDR3 sequences, with roughly 8.6% observed a single time. The biggest ten clones account for around 6.8% of the sample. Sequencing was performed on blood, either unsorted or a sorted T cell fraction (not recorded which). The receptor source for this set is a male donor with ankylosing spondylitis or in good health (not recorded which).

The V and J genes are TRBV20-1 and TRBJ1-6; D might be TRBD1 (5 bases). Germline V CDR1 and CDR2: DFQATT, SNEGSKA (reference sequence). The CDR3 runs 14 residues. V was cut by 5 bases and J by 8 bases, with 16 bases left in between. The CDR3 DNA reads TGCAGTGCTCACGGTGGCGGGGGTCATTCACCCCTCCACTTT. Its protein product is CSAHGGGGHSPLHF.

This clonotype was picked up many times. J is TRBJ2-1 and V is TRBV5-1, with TRBD2 as a possible D gene (5 bases). Trimming removed 0 bases from V and 7 bases from J, with 11 bases in between. The CDR3 has 14 residues. CDR1 SGHRS and CDR2 YFSETQ come from the germline V gene. The CDR3 bases are TGCGCCAGCAGCTTGGAACGCCGCGGGAATGAGCAGTTCTTC. It codes for CASSLERRGNEQFF.

This clonotype appeared many times. The rearrangement links TRBV5-1 to TRBJ1-1, with a possible D match to TRBD1 (5 bases). CDR3 length: 14 residues. Trimming took 7 bases from V and 1 from J, leaving 14 bases between them. From germline, CDR1 is SGHRS and CDR2 YFSETQ. The CDR3 sequence is CASASGYGNTEAFF. The CDR3 coding sequence is TGCGCCAGCGCCTCAGGGTATGGGAACACTGAAGCTTTCTTT. Variable domain in full (rest from reference TRBV5-1 and TRBJ1-1): KAGVTQTPRYLIKTRGQQVTLSCSPISGHRSVSWYQQTPGQGLQFLFEYFSETQRNKGNFPGRFSGRQFSNSRSEMNVSTLELGDSALYLCASASGYGNTEAFFGQGTRLTVV.

This clonotype was seen ten or more times. This chain connects TRBV20-1 to TRBJ1-2, with a tentative D call TRBD1 (6 bases). This CDR3 region has 16 residues. Trimming removed 5 bases from V and 1 base from J, with 20 bases in between. Germline CDR1 and CDR2: DFQATT and SNEGSKA (reference sequence). The CDR3 is CSAPDRKSGYNYGYTF. The CDR3 coding sequence is TGCAGTGCTCCCGACAGGAAATCGGGATATAACTATGGCTACACCTTC.

This clonotype was recorded a few times. This rearrangement joins TRBV18 to TRBJ1-2; D is possibly TRBD1 (5 bases). CDR1 and CDR2 (germline): KGHSH, LQKENI. Trimming left V 6 bases short and J 4 bases short, with 12 bases between. The CDR3 has 13 residues. As DNA, the CDR3 is TGTGCCAGCTCTCCGACAGAGGGCTATGGCTACACCTTC. Translating it yields CASSPTEGYGYTF.

In this sample, this clonotype turned up many times. V and J are TRBV11-2 and TRBJ2-3; D remains unclear. V lost 4 bases and J lost 6, with 8 bases in between. Germline CDR1 and CDR2: SGHAT and FQNNGV. This CDR3 is 12 amino acids long. CDR3 bases: TGTGCCAGCAGCTCTATAGCCGATACGCAGTATTTT. Encoded protein: CASSSIADTQYF.

This clonotype was found a few times. CDR3 sequence (DNA): TGTGCCAGCAGCTTCAGGAGTGTTGGGGCCAACGTCCTGACTTTC. Its translation: CASSFRSVGANVLTF. The chain is built from TRBV7-9 and TRBJ2-6, with unresolved D. The CDR3 extends over 15 amino acids. V was pared by 3 bases and J by 3 bases, with 9 bases between. Germline loops: CDR1 SEHNR, CDR2 FQNEAQ (reference sequence). Full variable domain (rest looked up from reference TRBV7-9 and TRBJ2-6): DTGVSQNPRHKITKRGQNVTFRCDPISEHNRLYWYRQTLGQGPEFLTYFQNEAQLEKSRLLSDRFSAERPKGSFSTLEIQRTEQGDSAMYLCASSFRSVGANVLTFGAGSRLTVL.

The J gene is TRBJ2-3, the V gene TRBV20-1, with 9 bases matching TRBD1. CDR1 and CDR2 from the germline V gene are DFQATT and SNEGSKA (reference sequence). J lost 5 bases, V lost 5 bases, and 5 bases had no gene match. There are 13 residues in the CDR3. CDR3 sequence (DNA): TGCAGTGCTGTAACAGGGGGCGTAGATACGCAGTATTTT. Translation: CSAVTGGVDTQYF.

The chain recombines TRBV3-1 with TRBJ2-2; D remains unclear. The V gene lost 3 bases and the J gene lost 7 bases, with 18 bases spanning the gap. From germline, CDR1 is LGHDT and CDR2 YNNKEL (reference sequence). The CDR3 is 16 amino acids. The CDR3 sequence is CASSQRPTTTVGELFF. Written as DNA, the CDR3 is TGTGCCAGCAGCCAGAGACCTACAACGACGGTCGGGGAGCTGTTTTTT.

The J gene is TRBJ2-5, the V gene TRBV25-1, with D unclear. CDR1 MGHDK and CDR2 SYGVNS come from the germline V gene. The V and J ends lost 3 bases and 6 bases respectively, with 5 bases between them. CDR3 length: 11 amino acids. CDR3 in DNA: TGTGCCAGCAGTGAGTCAAAGACCCAGTACTTC. Its protein product is CASSESKTQYF.

This clonotype appeared many times. The chain couples TRBV7-9 to TRBJ1-2, with D unclear. This CDR3 is built from 16 residues. The ends were cut back, 2 bases at V and 0 bases at J, with 13 bases in the middle. The V gene's germline CDR1 is SEHNR and CDR2 FQNEAQ (reference sequence). CDR3 region: CASSLQKSLANYGYTF. The CDR3 DNA follows: TGTGCCAGCAGCTTACAAAAATCACTGGCTAACTATGGCTACACCTTC.

Many counts were recorded for this clonotype. The chain carries TRBV4-3 and TRBJ1-2; D might be TRBD1 (6 bases). CDR1 and CDR2 (germline): LGHNA, YSLEER. This CDR3 region has 15 residues. V shed 2 bases and J shed 2 bases, with 12 bases lying between them. CDR3: CASSQSIGGNYGYTF. CDR3 nucleotides: TGCGCCAGCAGCCAAAGCATAGGGGGAAACTATGGCTACACCTTC.

The sample holds a few counts of this clonotype. V gene TRBV19 combines with J gene TRBJ1-2, with 12 bases fitting TRBD1. After removal of 3 bases from V and 3 bases from J, the junction contained 2 bases not matched to a gene. This CDR3 has 15 residues. CDR1 is LNHDA and CDR2 is SQIVND in the germline V gene (reference sequence). As DNA, the CDR3 is TGTGCCAGTAGTATCGGGACAGGGGGCGACTATGGCTACACCTTC. Amino acids: CASSIGTGGDYGYTF.

This clonotype was seen a handful of times. The V and J genes are TRBV7-6 and TRBJ2-3, with TRBD1 matching over 7 bases. Losses at the gene ends were 2 bases for V and 4 bases for J; bases not matched to a gene: 6. This CDR3 is 15 amino acids long. Germline assignment: CDR1 SGHVS and CDR2 FNYEAQ. CDR3 amino acids: CASSLMRGQADTQYF. For the CDR3, the DNA is TGTGCCAGCAGCTTAATGAGGGGGCAGGCAGATACGCAGTATTTT. The whole variable domain, remainder taken from reference TRBV7-6 and TRBJ2-3, is GAGVSQSPRYKVTKRGQDVALRCDPISGHVSLYWYRQALGQGPEFLTYFNYEAQQDKSGLPNDRFSAERPEGSISTLTIQRTEQRDSAMYRCASSLMRGQADTQYFGPGTRLTVL.

This clonotype occurred many times. J is TRBJ2-2 and V is TRBV6-2 or TRBV6-3, with D tentatively TRBD2 (6 bases). Trimming took off 0 bases at V and 4 bases at J, with 6 bases between the two ends. Looked up from germline, CDR1 is MNHEY and CDR2 is SVGEGT. CDR3 length: 14 amino acids. The CDR3 coding sequence is TGTGCCAGCAGTTACTCGACTAGCACCGGGGAGCTGTTTTTT. It yields the protein CASSYSTSTGELFF.

The rearrangement joins TRBV5-6 to TRBJ2-7, with TRBD2 matching 13 bases. After removal of 5 bases from V and 6 bases from J, the junction contained 8 bases not matched to a gene. The length of the CDR3 is 15 residues. The V gene's germline CDR1 is SGHDT and CDR2 YYEEEE. Written as DNA, the CDR3 is TGTGCCAGCAGTTTGATAGGACTAGCGGGAGTCGAGCAGTACTTC. It yields the protein CASSLIGLAGVEQYF.

This chain connects TRBV29-1 to TRBJ2-1, with a possible D match to TRBD1 (6 bases). Germline V gene lookup returns CDR1 SQVTM and CDR2 ANQGSEA. The V and J ends lost 6 bases and 7 bases respectively, with 22 bases between them. The CDR3 runs to 15 residues. CDR3 in DNA: TGCAGCGTCCGCAAAATGGGCAGGGGATGGAATGAGCAGTTCTTC. Residues: CSVRKMGRGWNEQFF.

This clonotype was counted many times. The gene calls are TRBV20-1 and TRBJ2-2, with D hard to call. The CDR3 has 13 amino acids. Germline V CDR1 and CDR2: DFQATT, SNEGSKA (reference sequence). V was trimmed by 6 bases and J by 7 bases, leaving 15 bases between them. CDR3 sequence reads: CSAHPLFGGELFF. The DNA for the CDR3 is TGCAGTGCCCACCCACTCTTTGGCGGGGAGCTGTTTTTT.

The chain's CDR3 is CASSLPQPPYEQYF. CDR3 DNA sequence: TGTGCCAGCAGCTTACCACAGCCGCCCTACGAGCAGTACTTC. The rearrangement uses TRBV5-6 and TRBJ2-7; D not resolved. The ends were cut back, 2 bases at V and 2 bases at J, with 11 bases in the middle. The CDR3 is made up of 14 amino acids. The germline CDR1 and CDR2 sequences are SGHDT and YYEEEE.

The J gene is TRBJ2-5, the V gene TRBV7-9; D is uncertain. The CDR3 length is 14 residues. CDR1 is SEHNR, CDR2 FQNEAQ, per germline (reference sequence). Trimming shortened V by 5 bases and J by 4 bases, and 14 bases separated the two germline ends. The CDR3 DNA reads as TGTGCCAGCAGCCGGTCGGATCAAGGAGAGACCCAGTACTTC. Encoded protein: CASSRSDQGETQYF.

The V call is TRBV7-2, the J call TRBJ2-7, with D perhaps assigned TRBD1 or TRBD2 (5 bases each). Germline V gene sequence: CDR1 SGHTA, CDR2 FQGNSA. Trimming left V 1 base short and J 5 bases short, with 12 bases between. This CDR3 has 14 amino acids. In DNA form, the CDR3 reads TGTGCCAGCAGCTTAGGTGGGACCCCCCACGAGCAGTACTTC. This translates into CASSLGGTPHEQYF.

This clonotype was detected many times. The DNA of the CDR3 is TGCAGTGTGGGGAAGAACACTGAAGCTTTCTTT. Translating gives CSVGKNTEAFF. V usage is TRBV20-1 and J usage is TRBJ1-1; D gene uncertain. The germline CDR1 and CDR2 sequences are DFQATT and SNEGSKA (reference sequence). The ends were cut back, 7 bases at V and 1 base at J, with 7 bases in the middle. This CDR3 comprises 11 residues.

This clonotype was observed at least ten times. V and J are TRBV5-1 and TRBJ2-1; tentatively, D is TRBD2 (6 bases). CDR1 and CDR2 from the germline V gene are SGHRS and YFSETQ. The CDR3 loop spans 16 amino acids. V shed 2 bases and J shed 0 bases, with 12 bases lying between them. The CDR3 nucleotides read TGCGCCAGCAGCTTATCTGCGGGGCGCTCCTACAATGAGCAGTTCTTC. Amino acids: CASSLSAGRSYNEQFF.

This clonotype was detected only a few times. The chain links TRBV5-4 to TRBJ2-1, with 7 bases that match TRBD1. Trimming removed 4 bases from V and 8 bases from J; junction bases left unmatched: 6. The CDR3 extends over 13 amino acids. Germline lookup yields CDR1 SGHNT and CDR2 YYREEE (reference sequence). The CDR3 DNA follows: TGTGCCAGCAGCCGAGACCAGGGGGATGAGCAGTTCTTC. This codes for CASSRDQGDEQFF. The full variable domain, rest sourced from reference TRBV5-4 and TRBJ2-1, is ETGVTQSPTHLIKTRGQQVTLRCSSQSGHNTVSWYQQALGQGPQFIFQYYREEENGRGNFPPRFSGLQFPNYSSELNVNALELDDSALYLCASSRDQGDEQFFGPGTRLTVL.

This clonotype appeared many times. The CDR3 is CASSLGGVRGTYNEQFF. CDR3 DNA sequence: TGTGCCAGCAGCTTGGGTGGAGTGCGGGGGACCTACAATGAGCAGTTCTTC. The chain is built from TRBV7-2 and TRBJ2-1; 7 bases agree with TRBD2. J was trimmed by 2 bases and V by 3 bases; bases with no gene match: 10. From germline, CDR1 is SGHTA and CDR2 FQGNSA. This CDR3 has 17 amino acids.

This clonotype was detected many times. J is TRBJ2-1 and V is TRBV7-2; 11 positions match TRBD2. CDR1 SGHTA and CDR2 FQGNSA come from the germline V gene. The CDR3 has 14 amino acids. V lost 5 bases, J lost 7 bases, and 4 bases stayed unmatched. The CDR3 DNA is TGTGCCAGCAGCACCCGGACTAGCGGGAATGAGCAGTTCTTC. It yields the protein CASSTRTSGNEQFF.

The chain has TRBV10-3 and TRBJ2-3; TRBD2 agrees at 11 bases. Per the germline V gene, CDR1 is ENHRY and CDR2 is SYGVKD. V lost 11 bases and J lost 6; bases outside the gene matches: 13. CDR3 length: 15 residues. CDR3 residues: CAVKFSGRATDTQYF. The CDR3 nucleotides read TGTGCCGTCAAATTTAGCGGGAGGGCCACTGATACGCAGTATTTT.